These 19 T cell receptor beta chains originate from one sample sequenced in a study of T cell responses to AZD1222 COVID-19 vaccine. TCRdb keeps only in-frame clones here, not all; method: immunoSEQ multiplex PCR. The table has around 150,000 clones, around 92% seen once. The source was peripheral blood, collected 28 days after the second AZD1222 dose. The receptors shown here come from an adult who received the AZD1222 COVID-19 vaccine.

The rearrangement joins TRBV5-1 to TRBJ2-3, with D perhaps assigned TRBD1 or TRBD2 (5 bases each). The CDR3 length is 16 residues. Germline CDR1 and CDR2: SGHRS and YFSETQ. V was trimmed by 4 bases and J by 4 bases, leaving 19 bases between them. CDR3 amino acids: CASSGTTGGGPDTQYF. DNA for the CDR3: TGCGCCAGCAGCGGGACGACCGGAGGTGGGCCAGATACGCAGTATTTT.

The V and J genes are TRBV30 and TRBJ1-3; D gene uncertain. This CDR3 comprises 13 residues. CDR1 is GTSNPN, CDR2 SVGIG, per germline (reference sequence). The V end lost 2 bases, the J end lost 4 bases, and 9 bases lay between the germline ends. The CDR3 sequence: CAWSLNSGNTIYF. The CDR3 DNA reads as TGTGCCTGGAGTCTTAATTCGGGAAACACCATATATTTT. Combining the CDR3 with reference TRBV30 and TRBJ1-3 gives the whole variable domain SQTIHQWPATLVQPVGSPLSLECTVEGTSNPNLYWYRQAAGRGLQLLFYSVGIGQISSEVPQNLSASRPQDRQFILSSKKLLLSDSGFYLCAWSLNSGNTIYFGEGSWLTVV.

The V and J genes are TRBV14 and TRBJ1-1; the D gene is possibly TRBD1 (5 bases). Trimming stripped 4 bases from V and 1 base from J, with 7 bases between. Looked up from germline, CDR1 is SGHDN and CDR2 is FVKESK. The CDR3 is 13 residues long. The CDR3 DNA reads as TGTGCCAGCAGCCTACAGGAGAACACTGAAGCTTTCTTT. Translation: CASSLQENTEAFF.

The chain uses TRBV6-5 and TRBJ2-5, with 7 bases matching TRBD1. V was clipped by 6 bases and J by 2 bases; unmatched bases: 3. Per germline, CDR1 MNHEY and CDR2 SVGAGI. CDR3 length: 13 amino acids. The CDR3 nucleotides are TGTGCCAGCAGAGGGACAGTACAAGAGACCCAGTACTTC. It translates to CASRGTVQETQYF.

This rearrangement joins TRBV7-9 to TRBJ1-4; a weak D match, TRBD1 (5 bases). Per germline, CDR1 SEHNR and CDR2 FQNEAQ (reference sequence). V was clipped by 2 bases and J by 8 bases, with 12 bases between them. CDR3 length: 14 amino acids. The CDR3 loop is CASSLSQGGEKLFF. In DNA, the CDR3 is TGTGCCAGCAGCTTAAGTCAGGGTGGAGAAAAACTGTTTTTT.

The chain links TRBV19 to TRBJ2-5; D tentatively fits TRBD1 or TRBD2 (5 bases each). CDR3 length equals 15 residues. V dropped 8 bases and J dropped 3 bases, with 19 bases sitting between them. The germline gives CDR1 LNHDA, CDR2 SQIVND (reference sequence). The CDR3 is CASQNAGTLKETQYF. The CDR3 DNA reads as TGTGCCAGTCAAAATGCCGGGACCCTGAAAGAGACCCAGTACTTC.

The genes are TRBV30 and TRBJ2-2; perhaps TRBD2 as D (6 bases). CDR1 is GTSNPN and CDR2 is SVGIG in the germline V gene (reference sequence). The CDR3 has 15 residues. Trimming stripped 3 bases from V and 1 base from J, with 12 bases between. Here the CDR3 reads CAWRGGRKNTGELFF. CDR3 DNA: TGTGCCTGGAGAGGAGGGCGAAAGAACACCGGGGAGCTGTTTTTT.

The chain carries TRBV7-9 and TRBJ2-7; 8 positions agree with TRBD2. Germline V CDR1 and CDR2: SEHNR, FQNEAQ (reference sequence). After removal of 1 base from V and 2 bases from J, the junction contained 4 bases not matched to a gene. The CDR3 runs to 15 residues. In nucleotides, the CDR3 is TGTGCCAGCAGCTTAGGTAGCGGGGCAACCTACGAGCAGTACTTC. This sequence encodes CASSLGSGATYEQYF.

This rearrangement joins TRBV18 to TRBJ2-3; 7 bases are shared with TRBD2. The germline V gene has CDR1 KGHSH and CDR2 LQKENI. V shed 4 bases and J 3 bases; nucleotides not matched to a gene: 4. The CDR3 has 14 residues. CDR3 nucleotides: TGTGCCAGCTCACGCCAACTAGCGACAGATACGCAGTATTTT. It yields the protein CASSRQLATDTQYF.

The chain uses TRBV19 and TRBJ1-1; TRBD1 might be the D (5 bases). Trimming removed 3 bases at V and 7 bases at J, with 12 bases between. The CDR3 extends over 13 amino acids. Germline V gene sequence: CDR1 LNHDA, CDR2 SQIVND (reference sequence). The CDR3 region is CASSIAGISEAFF. CDR3 sequence (DNA): TGTGCCAGTAGTATCGCAGGGATCAGTGAAGCTTTCTTT.

The genes are TRBV28 and TRBJ1-1; the D is unclear. The CDR3 consists of 14 residues. Germline CDR1 and CDR2: MDHEN and SYDVKM. V was cut by 6 bases and J by 0 bases, with 11 bases left in between. The CDR3 reads CASSAPPMNTEAFF. CDR3 sequence (DNA): TGTGCCAGCAGCGCGCCCCCGATGAACACTGAAGCTTTCTTT.

The chain has TRBV6-6 and TRBJ2-2, with 8 bases lining up with TRBD2. The CDR3 extends over 15 amino acids. Trimming took 5 bases from V and 3 from J; bases not matched to a gene: 5. Germline assignment: CDR1 MNHNY and CDR2 SVGAGI (reference sequence). This CDR3 is CASSDTSGYTGELFF. CDR3 DNA sequence: TGTGCCAGCAGTGACACTAGCGGATACACCGGGGAGCTGTTTTTT.

The J gene is TRBJ2-5, the V gene TRBV3-1 (or the pseudogene TRBV3-2); D remains unclear. Per germline, CDR1 LGHDT and CDR2 YNNKEL (reference sequence). V shed 4 bases and J shed 1 base, with 1 base lying between them. The CDR3 runs 11 residues. The CDR3 region has the DNA TGTGCCAGCAGCCTCCAAGAGACCCAGTACTTC. This gives the protein CASSLQETQYF.

The V and J genes are TRBV24-1 and TRBJ2-1, with TRBD2 matching over 10 bases. This CDR3 region has 15 residues. The trim removed 3 bases at V and 10 bases at J, leaving 8 bases unmatched. Germline V gene lookup returns CDR1 KGHDR and CDR2 SFDVKD. The CDR3 is CATSDARTSGYEQFF. The CDR3 nucleotides are TGTGCCACCAGTGATGCAAGGACTAGCGGATACGAGCAGTTCTTC.

V and J are TRBV4-3 and TRBJ2-7; 8 bases match TRBD1. The CDR3 runs 17 residues. Germline V lookup: CDR1 LGHNA, CDR2 YSLEER. The V and J ends lost 2 bases and 3 bases, in that order; junction bases with no gene match: 12. The CDR3: CASSQFYRTGLIYEQYF. The CDR3, as DNA: TGCGCCAGCAGCCAATTTTACCGGACAGGGCTAATCTACGAGCAGTACTTC.

The chain couples TRBV5-6 to TRBJ2-1; TRBD1 aligns across 9 bases. V lost 0 bases to trimming and J lost 10 bases; unmatched junction nucleotides: 5. CDR1 is SGHDT, CDR2 YYEEEE, per germline. The CDR3 consists of 14 residues. CDR3 amino acids: CASSLGTGALEQFF. The CDR3 coding sequence is TGTGCCAGCAGCTTGGGGACAGGGGCATTGGAGCAGTTCTTC.

The chain is built from TRBV28 and TRBJ2-7; 7 nucleotides line up with TRBD2. Unmatched junction bases numbered 9, after V lost 5 bases and J lost 2 bases. Germline V gene sequence: CDR1 MDHEN, CDR2 SYDVKM. The CDR3 is 15 residues long. The CDR3 sequence is CASSPWRGNTYEQYF. The CDR3 coding sequence is TGTGCCAGCAGTCCTTGGCGGGGGAACACCTACGAGCAGTACTTC.

The chain has TRBV20-1 and TRBJ1-1, with D perhaps matching TRBD1 (6 bases). From germline, CDR1 is DFQATT and CDR2 SNEGSKA (reference sequence). Trimming cost V 3 bases and J 10 bases, with 12 bases left between them. The CDR3 is made up of 11 amino acids. This CDR3 reads CSARGGAGAFF. The CDR3 DNA reads TGCAGTGCTAGGGGGGGGGCAGGAGCTTTCTTT.

This clone came up once. The chain uses TRBV3-1 (or the pseudogene TRBV3-2) and TRBJ1-4; tentative D call: TRBD1 (5 bases). Germline V gene sequence: CDR1 LGHDT, CDR2 YNNKEL (reference sequence). V lost 6 bases and J 0 bases, leaving 11 bases between the germline ends. The CDR3 extends over 15 amino acids. CDR3 loop: CASRRTGPTNEKLFF. The CDR3 DNA is TGTGCCAGCAGAAGAACAGGACCAACTAATGAAAAACTGTTTTTT.